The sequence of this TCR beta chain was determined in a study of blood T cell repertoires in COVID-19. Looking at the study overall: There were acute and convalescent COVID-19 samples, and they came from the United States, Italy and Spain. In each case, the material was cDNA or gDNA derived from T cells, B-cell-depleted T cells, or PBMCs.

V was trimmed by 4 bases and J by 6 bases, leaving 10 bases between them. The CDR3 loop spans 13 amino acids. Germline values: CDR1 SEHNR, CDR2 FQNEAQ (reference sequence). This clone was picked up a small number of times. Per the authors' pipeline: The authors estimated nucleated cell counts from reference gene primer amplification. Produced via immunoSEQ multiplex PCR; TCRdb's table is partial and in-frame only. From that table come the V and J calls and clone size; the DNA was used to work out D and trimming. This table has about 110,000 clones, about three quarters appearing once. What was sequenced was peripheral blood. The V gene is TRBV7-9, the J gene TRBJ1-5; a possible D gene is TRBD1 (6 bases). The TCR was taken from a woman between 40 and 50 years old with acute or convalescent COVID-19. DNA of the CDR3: TGTGCCAGCAGCTCGTTACAGGGTCAGCCCCAGCATTTT. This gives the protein CASSSLQGQPQHF.